Presented here are 23 T cell receptor beta chains from one specimen sequenced in a study of neurological immune-mediated disorders. MiXCR, applied by TCRdb to the 5' RACE reads, yields one record per CDR3 protein. The sample shows about 50,000 distinct CDR3 sequences, approximately 10% of them seen only once. The sequenced sample consisted of PBMCs. These receptors were taken from a man in his 70s with HTLV-1-associated myelopathy (HAM/TSP).

CDR3 sequence (DNA): TGTGCCAGCAACCAATCCCCATTTGGAAACATTCAGTACTTC. This gives the protein CASNQSPFGNIQYF. This chain joins TRBV7-2 and TRBJ2-4; D call uncertain. The CDR3 has 14 residues. CDR1 is SGHTA and CDR2 is FQGNSA in the germline V gene. Trimming removed 7 bases at V and 6 bases at J, with 16 bases between.

There are a few counts of this clonotype. As DNA, the CDR3 is TGCGCCAGCAGCCCGGGAGCAACTAATGAAAAACTGTTTTTT. Its protein product is CASSPGATNEKLFF. This sequence joins TRBV4-3 and TRBJ1-4; D is unresolved. CDR1 and CDR2 (germline): LGHNA, YSLEER. CDR3 size: 14 residues. Trimming left V 4 bases short and J 0 bases short, with 6 bases between.

The chain carries TRBV24-1 and TRBJ1-1; possibly TRBD1 for D (5 bases). The ends were cut back, 1 base at V and 11 bases at J, with 13 bases in the middle. Germline assignment: CDR1 KGHDR and CDR2 SFDVKD. The CDR3 covers 13 residues. CDR3 in DNA: TGTGCCACCAGTGATTTTACCGGGACGGTGGCTTTCTTT. This codes for CATSDFTGTVAFF.

This clonotype was seen ten or more times. The chain links TRBV5-1 to TRBJ2-3; D gene ambiguous. The V end lost 0 bases, the J end lost 0 bases, and 8 bases lay between the germline ends. This CDR3 comprises 15 residues. Germline V gene lookup returns CDR1 SGHRS and CDR2 YFSETQ. The CDR3 region is CASSLAVSSTDTQYF. In nucleotides, the CDR3 is TGCGCCAGCAGCTTGGCCGTCAGTAGCACAGATACGCAGTATTTT.

Judged by abundance, this clonotype is medium-sized (0.01 to 0.1%). The genes are TRBV29-1 and TRBJ2-3; 9 bases are a match to TRBD1. V lost 4 bases to trimming and J lost 11 bases; unmatched junction nucleotides: 7. Looked up from germline, CDR1 is SQVTM and CDR2 is ANQGSEA. This CDR3 comprises 12 residues. The CDR3 loop is CSVGQGVTRQYF. CDR3 coding DNA: TGCAGCGTTGGACAGGGGGTGACCCGGCAGTATTTT.

This clonotype was detected ten times or more. This chain links TRBV28 with TRBJ1-6, with D maybe TRBD1 (5 bases). The CDR3 runs 14 residues. V shed 6 bases and J shed 6 bases, with 12 bases lying between them. Germline V gene sequence: CDR1 MDHEN, CDR2 SYDVKM. CDR3 nucleotide sequence: TGTGCCAGCAGCCGCAGGCAGGGTAATTCACCCCTCCACTTT. Residues: CASSRRQGNSPLHF.

This clonotype came up many times. This chain connects TRBV20-1 to TRBJ2-1; 12 bases are shared with TRBD2. Germline V gives CDR1 DFQATT, CDR2 SNEGSKA (reference sequence). The length of the CDR3 is 18 residues. J gave up 3 bases and V 0 bases, and 9 bases lay outside the gene matches. The DNA of the CDR3 is TGCAGTGCTAGAGATCTCAGGACTAGCGGGACCGTCTACAATGAGCAGTTCTTC. Amino acid sequence: CSARDLRTSGTVYNEQFF.

This clonotype has a count of ten or more. This chain joins TRBV12-3 or TRBV12-4 and TRBJ1-4; maybe TRBD1 (5 bases). The V gene lost 5 bases and the J gene lost 6 bases, with 10 bases spanning the gap. The CDR3 sequence is 13 residues long. The CDR3 sequence is CASSIGAYEKLFF. The CDR3 region has the DNA TGTGCCAGCAGTATCGGGGCATATGAAAAACTGTTTTTT.

The sample holds many counts of this clonotype. This chain links TRBV18 with TRBJ1-1; D is perhaps TRBD1 (5 bases). CDR3 length: 14 residues. The germline CDR1 and CDR2 sequences are KGHSH and LQKENI. V was trimmed by 2 bases and J by 3 bases, leaving 10 bases between them. CDR3 nucleotides: TGTGCCAGCTCACCATGGGGGATAGACACTGAAGCTTTCTTT. This translates into CASSPWGIDTEAFF.

Sample share makes this clonotype medium-sized. The rearrangement links TRBV7-7 to TRBJ2-2; D uncertain. The CDR3 loop spans 13 amino acids. V was shortened by 4 bases and J by 4 bases, with 7 bases between the two germline ends. CDR1 is SSHAT and CDR2 is FNYEAQ in the germline V gene (reference sequence). DNA for the CDR3: TGTGCCAGCAGCTCCGCGTCCACCGGGGAGCTGTTTTTT. This gives the protein CASSSASTGELFF.

By share of the sample, this clonotype is medium-sized. This chain joins TRBV12-3 or TRBV12-4 and TRBJ1-2, with D unclear. V shed 5 bases and J shed 2 bases, with 6 bases lying between them. The length of the CDR3 is 12 residues. CDR3 DNA sequence: TGTGCCAGCAGTAAGGCCAACTATGGCTACACCTTC. It encodes CASSKANYGYTF.

This clonotype was seen ten or more times. The rearrangement uses TRBV2 and TRBJ2-1; perhaps TRBD1 as D (5 bases). This CDR3 contains 13 residues. In germline, CDR1 is SNHLY, CDR2 FYNNEI. The V and J ends lost 9 bases and 8 bases respectively, with 17 bases between them. CDR3: CASGSRQLDEQFF. CDR3 DNA sequence: TGTGCCAGTGGGTCGAGACAGTTAGATGAGCAGTTCTTC.

This clonotype has at least ten counts. The rearrangement joins TRBV6-2 or TRBV6-3 to TRBJ2-5; 8 nucleotides agree with TRBD1. Germline loops: CDR1 MNHEY, CDR2 SVGEGT. The CDR3 is 13 residues long. The ends lost 6 bases at V and 5 bases at J; junction bases unmatched: 5. The CDR3: CASRMTGDETQYF. The CDR3 bases are TGTGCCAGCAGAATGACAGGGGACGAGACCCAGTACTTC.

The table lists this clonotype with many counts. This CDR3 reads CSALSGPNTGELFF. The CDR3 DNA follows: TGCAGTGCTCTAAGCGGGCCGAACACCGGGGAGCTGTTTTTT. The J gene is TRBJ2-2, the V gene TRBV20-1; a possible D gene is TRBD2 (6 bases). V lost 5 bases, J lost 0 bases, and 10 bases lay in between. Looked up from germline, CDR1 is DFQATT and CDR2 is SNEGSKA (reference sequence). The CDR3 is 14 residues long.

This clonotype showed up many times. V is TRBV20-1 and J is TRBJ2-2; 9 nucleotides line up with TRBD1. In germline, CDR1 is DFQATT, CDR2 SNEGSKA (reference sequence). The CDR3 spans 14 residues. J gave up 5 bases and V 5 bases, and 6 bases lay outside the gene matches. Here the CDR3 reads CSAPRTGETGELFF. The CDR3 DNA sequence: TGCAGTGCTCCCCGGACAGGGGAGACCGGGGAGCTGTTTTTT.

This clonotype was seen at least ten times. This chain links TRBV12-3 or TRBV12-4 with TRBJ1-3; D remains ambiguous. The V end lost 6 bases, the J end lost 4 bases, and 7 bases lay between the germline ends. The CDR3 has 12 amino acids. Here the CDR3 DNA reads TGTGCCAGCAGGTCCCTCGGAAACACCATATATTTT. It encodes CASRSLGNTIYF.

The table lists this clonotype with many counts. The chain uses TRBV6-1 and TRBJ2-5, with unresolved D. The CDR3 loop spans 12 amino acids. V was shortened by 7 bases and J by 0 bases, with 6 bases between the two germline ends. CDR1 and CDR2 (germline): MNHNS, SASEGT. For the CDR3, the DNA is TGTGCCAGCAACAAGTACCAAGAGACCCAGTACTTC. It codes for CASNKYQETQYF.

This clonotype appeared a few times. The chain employs TRBV7-9 and TRBJ2-3; 7 nucleotides align to TRBD2. Trimming at V came to 1 base and at J to 2 bases, leaving 3 bases not matched to a gene. This CDR3 is 15 amino acids long. Germline V lookup: CDR1 SEHNR, CDR2 FQNEAQ (reference sequence). CDR3 nucleotide sequence: TGTGCCAGCAGCTTAGAGGCGGGAGCCACAGATACGCAGTATTTT. It encodes CASSLEAGATDTQYF.

Of note for this clonotype: Since a much larger clone is just one base distant, this may be a read error. This chain joins TRBV5-1 and TRBJ2-5; D is unresolved. The end of the DNA fits TRBJ2-1 better, so the J call may be wrong. The CDR3 spans 12 residues. Germline CDR1 and CDR2: SGHRS and YFSETQ. The CDR3 is CASRSHQETQFF. CDR3 coding DNA: TGCGCCAGCAGATCTCACCAAGAGACCCAGTTCTTC.

The genes are TRBV16 and TRBJ1-1, with D perhaps TRBD1 (5 bases). The CDR3 totals 13 residues. Germline CDR1 and CDR2: KGHSY and FQNENV. V dropped 2 bases and J dropped 13 bases, with 17 bases sitting between them. CDR3 coding DNA: TGTGCCAGCAGCCAAGTCGCGGACACTAAAGGTTTCTTT. Its protein product is CASSQVADTKGFF.

This clonotype was detected a few times. A read error may produce the germline difference seen at one junction end. V usage is TRBV6-2 or TRBV6-3 and J usage is TRBJ1-1; 8 bases agree with TRBD1. Germline V lookup: CDR1 MNHEY, CDR2 SVGEGT. The CDR3 consists of 16 residues. The CDR3 DNA follows: TGTGCCAGCAGTCGGACAGGGAATATGATTAACACTGTAGCTTTCTTT. This translates into CASSRTGNMINTVAFF.

V and J are TRBV29-1 and TRBJ2-1; weak D call: TRBD1 (5 bases). This CDR3 contains 12 residues. Germline CDR1 is SQVTM and CDR2 is ANQGSEA. The germline V and J ends were trimmed by 8 bases and 8 bases, with 16 bases remaining between them. In nucleotides, the CDR3 is TGCAGCACCAGGGTTAGCCACGATGAGCAGTTCTTC. Encoded protein: CSTRVSHDEQFF.

This clonotype was seen ten or more times. The chain couples TRBV7-2 to TRBJ2-7; 9 nucleotides agree with TRBD1. The CDR3 totals 14 residues. The germline CDR1 and CDR2 sequences are SGHTA and FQGNSA. J was trimmed by 2 bases and V by 5 bases; bases with no gene match: 4. CDR3 in amino acids: CASSITGGTYEQYF. The CDR3 nucleotides are TGTGCCAGCAGCATCACAGGGGGCACCTACGAGCAGTACTTC.